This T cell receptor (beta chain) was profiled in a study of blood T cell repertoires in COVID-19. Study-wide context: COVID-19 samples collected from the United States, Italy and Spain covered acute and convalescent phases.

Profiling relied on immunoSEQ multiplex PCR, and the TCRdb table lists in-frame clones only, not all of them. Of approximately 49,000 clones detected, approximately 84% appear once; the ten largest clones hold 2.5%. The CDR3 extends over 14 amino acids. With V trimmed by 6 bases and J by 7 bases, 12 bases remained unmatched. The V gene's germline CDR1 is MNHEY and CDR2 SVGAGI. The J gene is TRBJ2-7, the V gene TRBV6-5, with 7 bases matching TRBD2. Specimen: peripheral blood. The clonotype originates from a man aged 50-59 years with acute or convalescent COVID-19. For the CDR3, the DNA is TGTGCCAGCAGGGCTTTCGCGGGGGTTGGTGAGCAGTACTTC. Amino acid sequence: CASRAFAGVGEQYF.